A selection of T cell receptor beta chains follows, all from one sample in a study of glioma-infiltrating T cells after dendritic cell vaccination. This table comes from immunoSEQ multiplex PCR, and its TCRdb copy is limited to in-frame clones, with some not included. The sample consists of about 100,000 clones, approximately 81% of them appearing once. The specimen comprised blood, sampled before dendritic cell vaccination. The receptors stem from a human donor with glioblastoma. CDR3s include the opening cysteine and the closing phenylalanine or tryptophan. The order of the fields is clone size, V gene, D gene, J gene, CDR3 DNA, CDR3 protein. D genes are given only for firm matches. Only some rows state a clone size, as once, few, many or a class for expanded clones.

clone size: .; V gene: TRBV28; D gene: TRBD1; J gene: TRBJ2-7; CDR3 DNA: TGTGCCAGCAGTGACGGACAGGGGGCCTACGAGCAGTACTTC; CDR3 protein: CASSDGQGAYEQYF
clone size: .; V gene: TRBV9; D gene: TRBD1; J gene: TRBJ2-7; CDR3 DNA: TGTGCCAGCAGCGTAGAGGGACAGGCTTCTTCTGAGCAGTACTTC; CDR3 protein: CASSVEGQASSEQYF
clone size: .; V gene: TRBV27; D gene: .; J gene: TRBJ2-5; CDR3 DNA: TGTGCCAGCAGTTTAAAGGTGCCCGGGACACAGGGTTCGGAGACCCAGTACTTC; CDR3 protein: CASSLKVPGTQGSETQYF
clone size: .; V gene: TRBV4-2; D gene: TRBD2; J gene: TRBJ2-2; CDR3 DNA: TGTGCCAGCAGCCAAGCGGCGGGAGGGGACACCGGGGAGCTGTTTTTT; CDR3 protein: CASSQAAGGDTGELFF
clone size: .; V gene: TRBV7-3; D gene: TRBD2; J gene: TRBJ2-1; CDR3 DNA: TGTGCCAGCAGCTTGGTTGGGACTAGCGGGAGAGGTGAGCAGTTCTTC; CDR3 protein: CASSLVGTSGRGEQFF
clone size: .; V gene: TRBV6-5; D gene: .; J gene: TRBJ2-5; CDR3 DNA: TGTGCCAGCAGTTCACAAGAAGAGACCCAGTACTTC; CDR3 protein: CASSSQEETQYF
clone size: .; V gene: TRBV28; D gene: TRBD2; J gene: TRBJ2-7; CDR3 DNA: TGTGCCAGCAGGACTAGCGGGAGCACCTACGAGCAGTACTTC; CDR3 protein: CASRTSGSTYEQYF
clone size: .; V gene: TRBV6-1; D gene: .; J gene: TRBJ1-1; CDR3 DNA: TGTGCCAGCAGATTTCTATTGGACACTGAAGCTTCCTTT; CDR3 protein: CASRFLLDTEASF
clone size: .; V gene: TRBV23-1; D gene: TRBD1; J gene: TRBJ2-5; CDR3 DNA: TGCGCCAGCCCTGGGACAGGGAAAGAGACCCAGTACTTC; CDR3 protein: CASPGTGKETQYF
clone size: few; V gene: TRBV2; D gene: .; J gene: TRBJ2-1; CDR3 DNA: TGTGCCAGCAGTGAAAGGTTGGCTAGCAGCAATGAGCAGTTCTTC; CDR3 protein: CASSERLASSNEQFF
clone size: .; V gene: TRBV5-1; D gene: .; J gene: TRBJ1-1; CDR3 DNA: TGCGCCAGCCAGACCAGGGAGGACACTGAAGCTTTCTTT; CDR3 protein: CASQTREDTEAFF
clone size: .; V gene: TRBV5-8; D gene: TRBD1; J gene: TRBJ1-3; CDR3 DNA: TGTGCCAGCAGCCGCGGGACAGGGGCTGGAAACACCATATATTTT; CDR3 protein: CASSRGTGAGNTIYF
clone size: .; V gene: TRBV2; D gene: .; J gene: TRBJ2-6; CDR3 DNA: TGTGCCAGCAGTGAAACTTCTGGGGCCAACGTCCTGACTTTC; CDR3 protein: CASSETSGANVLTF
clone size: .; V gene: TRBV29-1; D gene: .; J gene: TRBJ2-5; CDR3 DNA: TGCAGCGTTGACCTAGGGGCATGGGAGACCCAGTACTTC; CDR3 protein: CSVDLGAWETQYF
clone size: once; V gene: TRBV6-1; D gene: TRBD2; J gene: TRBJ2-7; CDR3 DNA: TGTGCCAGCAGTGACTTGGCGGGAGTGGTCCACGAGCAGTACTTC; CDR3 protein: CASSDLAGVVHEQYF
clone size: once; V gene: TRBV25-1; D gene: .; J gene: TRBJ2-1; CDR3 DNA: TGTGCCAGCAGTGACCGCGACCATGACAGTGTATACAATGAGCAGTTCTTC; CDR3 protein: CASSDRDHDSVYNEQFF
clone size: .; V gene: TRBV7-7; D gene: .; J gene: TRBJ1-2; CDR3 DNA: TGTGCTAGCAGCTCCCTGGGGGGCTATGGCTACACCTTC; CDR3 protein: CASSSLGGYGYTF
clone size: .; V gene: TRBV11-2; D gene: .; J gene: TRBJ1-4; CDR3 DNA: TGTGCCAGCAGCTTAGCCCGGGGGGCAGGGGAAAAACTGTTTTTT; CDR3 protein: CASSLARGAGEKLFF
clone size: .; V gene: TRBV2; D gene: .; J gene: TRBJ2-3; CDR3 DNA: TGTGCCAGCAATCTATGGACAGGCACAGATACGCAGTATTTT; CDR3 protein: CASNLWTGTDTQYF
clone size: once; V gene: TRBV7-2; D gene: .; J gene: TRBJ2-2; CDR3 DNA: TGTGCCAGCAGCTTAGATGGCCTACTGAGGACCGGGGAGCTGTTTTTT; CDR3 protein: CASSLDGLLRTGELFF
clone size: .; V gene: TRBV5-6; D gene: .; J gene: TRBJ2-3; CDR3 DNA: TGTGCCAGCAGCGTAATTACAGATACGCAGTATTTT; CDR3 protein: CASSVITDTQYF
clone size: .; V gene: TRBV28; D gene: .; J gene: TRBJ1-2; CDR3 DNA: TGTGCCAGCAGTTCTACCGGGGGGAGGAAGGGTGGCTACACCTTC; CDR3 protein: CASSSTGGRKGGYTF
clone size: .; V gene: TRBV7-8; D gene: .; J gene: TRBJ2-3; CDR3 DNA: TGTGCCAGCAGCGCGCCGAGGGGGACGGATACGCAGTATTTT; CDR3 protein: CASSAPRGTDTQYF
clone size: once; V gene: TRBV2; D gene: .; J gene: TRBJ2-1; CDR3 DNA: TGTGCCAGCGGCCGTCGTGAGGGAGTAAGGTTCTTC; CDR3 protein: CASGRREGVRFF